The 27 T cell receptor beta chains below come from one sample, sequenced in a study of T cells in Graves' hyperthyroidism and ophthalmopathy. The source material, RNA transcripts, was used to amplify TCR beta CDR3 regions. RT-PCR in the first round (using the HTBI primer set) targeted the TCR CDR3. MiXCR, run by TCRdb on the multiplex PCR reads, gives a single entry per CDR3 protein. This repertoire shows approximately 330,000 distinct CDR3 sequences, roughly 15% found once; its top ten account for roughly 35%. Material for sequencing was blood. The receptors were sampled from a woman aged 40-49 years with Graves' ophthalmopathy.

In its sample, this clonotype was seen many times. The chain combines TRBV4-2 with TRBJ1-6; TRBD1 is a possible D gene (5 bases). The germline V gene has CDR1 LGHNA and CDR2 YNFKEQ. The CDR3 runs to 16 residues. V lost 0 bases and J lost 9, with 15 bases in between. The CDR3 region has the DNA TGTGCCAGCAGCCAAGATTGGGTGGGACGAGGTTCACCCCTCCACTTT. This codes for CASSQDWVGRGSPLHF.

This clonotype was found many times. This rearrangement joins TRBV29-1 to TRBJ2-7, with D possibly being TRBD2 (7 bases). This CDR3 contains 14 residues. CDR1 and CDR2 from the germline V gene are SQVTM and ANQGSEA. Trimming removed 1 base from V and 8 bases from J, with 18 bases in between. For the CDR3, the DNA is TGCAGCGTTGAAGTCGCGGGGGCCGGGACTCAGCAGTACTTC. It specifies CSVEVAGAGTQQYF.

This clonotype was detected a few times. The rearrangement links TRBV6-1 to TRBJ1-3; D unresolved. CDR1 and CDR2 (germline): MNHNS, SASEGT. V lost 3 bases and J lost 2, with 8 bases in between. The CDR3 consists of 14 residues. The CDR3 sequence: CASSESWAGNTIYF. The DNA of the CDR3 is TGTGCCAGCAGTGAGAGCTGGGCTGGAAACACCATATATTTT.

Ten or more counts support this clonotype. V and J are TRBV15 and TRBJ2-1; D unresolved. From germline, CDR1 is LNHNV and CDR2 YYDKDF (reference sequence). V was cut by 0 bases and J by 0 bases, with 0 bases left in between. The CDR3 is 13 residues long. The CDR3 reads CATSRDSYNEQFF. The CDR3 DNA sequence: TGTGCCACCAGCAGAGACTCCTACAATGAGCAGTTCTTC.

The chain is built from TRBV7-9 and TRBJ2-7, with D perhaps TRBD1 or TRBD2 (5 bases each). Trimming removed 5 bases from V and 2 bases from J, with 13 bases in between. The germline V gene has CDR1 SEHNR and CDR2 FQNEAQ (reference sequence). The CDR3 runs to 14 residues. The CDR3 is CASSPPGAPYEQYF. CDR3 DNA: TGTGCCAGCAGCCCCCCCGGGGCCCCCTACGAGCAGTACTTC.

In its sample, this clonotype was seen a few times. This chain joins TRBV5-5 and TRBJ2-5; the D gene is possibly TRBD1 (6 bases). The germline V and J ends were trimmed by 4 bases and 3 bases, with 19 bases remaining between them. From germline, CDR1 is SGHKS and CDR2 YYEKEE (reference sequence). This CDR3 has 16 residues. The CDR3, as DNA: TGTGCCAGCAGCGCCCGGGAAATTAAGGGGGAAGAGACCCAGTACTTC. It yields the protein CASSAREIKGEETQYF.

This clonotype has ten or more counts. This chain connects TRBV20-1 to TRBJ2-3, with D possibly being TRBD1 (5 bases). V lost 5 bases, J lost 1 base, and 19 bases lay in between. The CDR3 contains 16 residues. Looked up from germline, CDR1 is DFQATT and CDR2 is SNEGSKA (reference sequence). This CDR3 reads CSAVHRQGRGTDTQYF. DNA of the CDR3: TGCAGTGCTGTCCACCGGCAGGGTCGGGGCACAGATACGCAGTATTTT.

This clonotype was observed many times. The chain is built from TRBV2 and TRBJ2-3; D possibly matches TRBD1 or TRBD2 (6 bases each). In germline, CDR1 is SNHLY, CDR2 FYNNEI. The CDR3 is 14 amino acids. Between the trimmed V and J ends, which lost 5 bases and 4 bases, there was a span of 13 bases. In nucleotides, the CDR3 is TGTGCCAGCAGTAGGGGGGAGTCCCCAGATACGCAGTATTTT. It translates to CASSRGESPDTQYF.

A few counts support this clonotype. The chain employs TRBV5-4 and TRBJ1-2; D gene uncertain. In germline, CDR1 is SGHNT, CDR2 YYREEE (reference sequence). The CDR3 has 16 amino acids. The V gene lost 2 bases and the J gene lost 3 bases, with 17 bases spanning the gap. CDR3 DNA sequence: TGTGCCAGCAGCTTTAGTCCGGGAGGCCACTACTATGGCTACACCTTC. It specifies CASSFSPGGHYYGYTF. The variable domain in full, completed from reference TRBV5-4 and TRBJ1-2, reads ETGVTQSPTHLIKTRGQQVTLRCSSQSGHNTVSWYQQALGQGPQFIFQYYREEENGRGNFPPRFSGLQFPNYSSELNVNALELDDSALYLCASSFSPGGHYYGYTFGSGTRLTVV.

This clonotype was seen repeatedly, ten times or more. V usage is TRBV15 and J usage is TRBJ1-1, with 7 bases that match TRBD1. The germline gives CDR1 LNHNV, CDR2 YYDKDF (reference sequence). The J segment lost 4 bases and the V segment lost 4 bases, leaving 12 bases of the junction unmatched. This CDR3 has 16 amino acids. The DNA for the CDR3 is TGTGCCACCAGCAAGATGGCAGGGGGGGGGGGCACTGAAGCTTTCTTT. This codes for CATSKMAGGGGTEAFF.

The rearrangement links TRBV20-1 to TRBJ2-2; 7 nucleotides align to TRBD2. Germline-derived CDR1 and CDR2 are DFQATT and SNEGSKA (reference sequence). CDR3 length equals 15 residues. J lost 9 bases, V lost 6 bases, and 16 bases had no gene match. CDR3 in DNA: TGCAGTGCCAGATCCCAGGGCGGGGGAAGCTGGGAGCTGTTTTTT. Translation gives CSARSQGGGSWELFF.

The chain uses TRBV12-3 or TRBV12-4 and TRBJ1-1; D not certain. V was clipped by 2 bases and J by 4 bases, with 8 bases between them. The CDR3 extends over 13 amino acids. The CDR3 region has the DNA TGTGCCAGCAGTTTAATGGATGGCACTGAAGCTTTCTTT. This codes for CASSLMDGTEAFF.

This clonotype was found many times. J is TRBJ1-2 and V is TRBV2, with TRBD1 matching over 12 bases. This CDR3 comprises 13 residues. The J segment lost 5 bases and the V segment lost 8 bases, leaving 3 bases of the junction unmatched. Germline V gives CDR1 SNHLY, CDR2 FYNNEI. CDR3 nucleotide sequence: TGTGCCAGCTGGGGACAGGGGGCATATGGCTACACCTTC. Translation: CASWGQGAYGYTF.

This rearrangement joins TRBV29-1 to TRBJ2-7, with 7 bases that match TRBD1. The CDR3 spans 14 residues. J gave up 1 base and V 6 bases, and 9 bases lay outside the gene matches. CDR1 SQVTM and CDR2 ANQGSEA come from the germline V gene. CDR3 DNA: TGCAGCGTCCAAGGACAGGATCGTTCCTACGAGCAGTACTTC. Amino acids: CSVQGQDRSYEQYF.

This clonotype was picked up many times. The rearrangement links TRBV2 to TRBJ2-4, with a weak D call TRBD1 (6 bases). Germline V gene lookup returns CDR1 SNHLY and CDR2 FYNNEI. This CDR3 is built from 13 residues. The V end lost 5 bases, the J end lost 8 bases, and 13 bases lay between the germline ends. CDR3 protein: CASSYTGMDIQYF. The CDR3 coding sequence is TGTGCCAGCAGTTATACAGGGATGGACATTCAGTACTTC.

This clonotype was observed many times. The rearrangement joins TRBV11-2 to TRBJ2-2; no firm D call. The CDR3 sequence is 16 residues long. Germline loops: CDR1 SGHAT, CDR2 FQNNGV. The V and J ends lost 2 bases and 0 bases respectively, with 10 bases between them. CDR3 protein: CASSLRMPPNTGELFF. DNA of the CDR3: TGTGCCAGCAGCTTACGCATGCCACCGAACACCGGGGAGCTGTTTTTT.

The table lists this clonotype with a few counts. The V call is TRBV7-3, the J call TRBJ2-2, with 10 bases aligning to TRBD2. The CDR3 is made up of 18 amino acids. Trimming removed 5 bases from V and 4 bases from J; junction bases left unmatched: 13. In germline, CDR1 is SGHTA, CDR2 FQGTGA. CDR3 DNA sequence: TGTGCCAGCAGCCCCAGGACTAGCGGCCCCCGTGGCACCGGGGAGCTGTTTTTT. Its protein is CASSPRTSGPRGTGELFF.

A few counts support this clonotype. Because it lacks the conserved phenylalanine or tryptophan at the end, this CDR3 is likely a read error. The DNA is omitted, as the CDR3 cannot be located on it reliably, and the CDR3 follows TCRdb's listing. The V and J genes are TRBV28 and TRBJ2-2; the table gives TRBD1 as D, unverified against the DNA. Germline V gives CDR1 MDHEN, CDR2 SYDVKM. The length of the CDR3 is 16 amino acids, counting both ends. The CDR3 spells CASSLPPPGNPGELFG.

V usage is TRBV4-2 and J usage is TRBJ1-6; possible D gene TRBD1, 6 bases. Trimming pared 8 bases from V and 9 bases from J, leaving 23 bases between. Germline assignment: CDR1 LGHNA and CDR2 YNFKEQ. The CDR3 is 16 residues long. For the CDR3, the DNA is TGTGCCAGCCAAGACAGGTCCGGCAGCCGGATTTCACCCCTCCACTTT. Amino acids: CASQDRSGSRISPLHF.

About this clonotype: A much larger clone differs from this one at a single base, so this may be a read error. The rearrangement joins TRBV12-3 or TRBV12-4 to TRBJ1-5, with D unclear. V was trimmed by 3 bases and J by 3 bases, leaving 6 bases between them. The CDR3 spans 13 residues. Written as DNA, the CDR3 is TGTGCCAGCAGTTTCGACATCAATCAGCCCCAGCATTTT. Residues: CASSFDINQPQHF.

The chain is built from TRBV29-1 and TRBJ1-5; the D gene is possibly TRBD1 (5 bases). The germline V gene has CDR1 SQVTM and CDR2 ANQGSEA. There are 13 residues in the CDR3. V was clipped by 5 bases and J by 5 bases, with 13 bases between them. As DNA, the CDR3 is TGCAGCGTTCCTGGGACTGTTTATCAGCCCCAGCATTTT. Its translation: CSVPGTVYQPQHF.

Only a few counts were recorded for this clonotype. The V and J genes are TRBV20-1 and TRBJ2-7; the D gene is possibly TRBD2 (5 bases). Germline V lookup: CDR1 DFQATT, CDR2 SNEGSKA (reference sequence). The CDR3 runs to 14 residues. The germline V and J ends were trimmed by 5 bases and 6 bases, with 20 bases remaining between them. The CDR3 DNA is TGCAGTGCTGCGTTAGGAGGATCTCGTGCCGAGCAGTACTTC. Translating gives CSAALGGSRAEQYF.

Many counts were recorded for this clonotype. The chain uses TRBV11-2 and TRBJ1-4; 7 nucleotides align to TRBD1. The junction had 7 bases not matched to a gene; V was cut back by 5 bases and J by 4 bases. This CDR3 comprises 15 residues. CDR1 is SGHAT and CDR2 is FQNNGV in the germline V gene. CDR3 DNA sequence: TGTGCCAGCAGCAATACCGGGACAGTTAATGAAAAACTGTTTTTT. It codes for CASSNTGTVNEKLFF. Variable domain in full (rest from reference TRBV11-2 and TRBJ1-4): EAGVAQSPRYKIIEKRQSVAFWCNPISGHATLYWYQQILGQGPKLLIQFQNNGVVDDSQLPKDRFSAERLKGVDSTLKIQPAKLEDSAVYLCASSNTGTVNEKLFFGSGTQLSVL.

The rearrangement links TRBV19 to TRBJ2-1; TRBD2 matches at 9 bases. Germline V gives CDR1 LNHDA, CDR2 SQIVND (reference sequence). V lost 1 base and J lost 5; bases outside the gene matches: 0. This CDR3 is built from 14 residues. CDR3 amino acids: CASSIGLADNEQFF. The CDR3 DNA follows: TGTGCCAGTAGTATAGGACTAGCGGACAATGAGCAGTTCTTC.

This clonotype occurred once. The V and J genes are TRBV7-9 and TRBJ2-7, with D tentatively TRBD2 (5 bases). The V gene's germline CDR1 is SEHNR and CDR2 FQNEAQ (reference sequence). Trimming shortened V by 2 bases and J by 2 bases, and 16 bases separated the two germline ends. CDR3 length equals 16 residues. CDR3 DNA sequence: TGTGCCAGCAGCTTATTCTGGGGTAGCGCGACCTACGAGCAGTACTTC. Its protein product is CASSLFWGSATYEQYF. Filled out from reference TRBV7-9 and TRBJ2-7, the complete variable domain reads DTGVSQNPRHKITKRGQNVTFRCDPISEHNRLYWYRQTLGQGPEFLTYFQNEAQLEKSRLLSDRFSAERPKGSFSTLEIQRTEQGDSAMYLCASSLFWGSATYEQYFGPGTRLTVT.

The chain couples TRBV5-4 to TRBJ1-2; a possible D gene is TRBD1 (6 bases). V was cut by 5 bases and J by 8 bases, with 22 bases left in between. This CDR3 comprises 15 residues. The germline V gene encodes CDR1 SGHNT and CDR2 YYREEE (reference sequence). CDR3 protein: CASRAGGRGSDGYTF. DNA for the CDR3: TGTGCCAGCAGGGCCGGGGGCAGGGGATCGGACGGCTACACCTTC.

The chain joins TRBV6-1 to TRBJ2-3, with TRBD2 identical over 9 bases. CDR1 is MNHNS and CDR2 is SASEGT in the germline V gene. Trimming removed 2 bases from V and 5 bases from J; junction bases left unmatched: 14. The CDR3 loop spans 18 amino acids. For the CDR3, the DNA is TGTGCCAGCAGTGAAAGTCATCACGCGGGAGGGCCGCGAGATACGCAGTATTTT. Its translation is CASSESHHAGGPRDTQYF.